Sequencing of this T cell receptor (beta chain) was carried out in a study of Ad26.COV2.S vaccination and SARS-CoV-2 variants. Across the whole study: Vaccine-arm donor from the placebo-controlled COV1001 Ad26.COV2.S trial.

General study points: It is possible that the TCR breadth and depth analyses underestimated the total T cell responses. Responses of spike-specific T cells (both CD8+ and CD4+) reportedly showed substantial breadth after vaccination.

Germline values: CDR1 LNHDA, CDR2 SQIVND (reference sequence). Trimming cost V 5 bases and J 9 bases, with 8 bases left between them. The CDR3 covers 11 residues. As for this clone: Antigen unknown. In the same sample, other DNA sequences code for this CDR3.

This sample's treatment: around 19 received Ad26.COV2.S at low or high dose, single or two shots; 5 received placebo; per-sample allocation not given. Each sample was drawn 63 days after the first injection (of vaccine or placebo). Cohort 1b enrolled adults aged 18-55 years in Boston. Sequencing was performed with immunoSEQ multiplex PCR; in TCRdb, only in-frame clones are kept and a portion is missing. The data contain some 450,000 clones, less than 95% of them singletons. This TCR was recovered from a person aged 18 to 59 who received the Ad26.COV2.S COVID-19 vaccine or a placebo. The sequences come from peripheral blood, collected in a trial of Ad26.COV2.S vaccine versus placebo. The chain carries TRBV19 and TRBJ2-1, with D hard to call. In DNA form, the CDR3 reads TGTGCCAGTAGTCTTGCCCGTGAGCAGTTCTTC. This codes for CASSLAREQFF. The full variable domain, completed using reference TRBV19 and TRBJ2-1, is DGGITQSPKYLFRKEGQNVTLSCEQNLNHDAMYWYRQDPGQGLRLIYYSQIVNDFQKGDIAEGYSVSREKKESFPLTVTSAQKNPTAFYLCASSLAREQFFGPGTRLTVL.